This T cell receptor (beta chain) is from a study of identifying expanded T cells in peripheral blood. Germline V gene sequence: CDR1 SGHVS, CDR2 FQNEAQ. The trim removed 2 bases at V and 6 bases at J, leaving 9 bases unmatched. The CDR3 length is 15 residues. Healthy donors had no documented immune events, such as infections, while sampled. TCRdb's table, derived via immunoSEQ multiplex PCR, lists solely in-frame clones and lacks some. The sample has 100,000 to 150,000 clones; more than 75% are singletons. Findings and limits, study-wide: Over approximately two and four weeks, about 15 and 19 clones changed, versus approximately 1.1 between replicates. Approximately 2-week clone count variance significantly increased as total template count grew.

Comments on this clone: The antigen is not known.

The genes are TRBV7-8 and TRBJ1-1, with TRBD1 identical over 7 bases. Sequencing was performed on blood. The sequence was collected from a person between 18 and 70 years old in good health. This CDR3 reads CASSLRRNRGPEAFF. DNA for the CDR3: TGTGCCAGCAGCTTACGGCGCAACAGGGGCCCTGAAGCTTTCTTT.